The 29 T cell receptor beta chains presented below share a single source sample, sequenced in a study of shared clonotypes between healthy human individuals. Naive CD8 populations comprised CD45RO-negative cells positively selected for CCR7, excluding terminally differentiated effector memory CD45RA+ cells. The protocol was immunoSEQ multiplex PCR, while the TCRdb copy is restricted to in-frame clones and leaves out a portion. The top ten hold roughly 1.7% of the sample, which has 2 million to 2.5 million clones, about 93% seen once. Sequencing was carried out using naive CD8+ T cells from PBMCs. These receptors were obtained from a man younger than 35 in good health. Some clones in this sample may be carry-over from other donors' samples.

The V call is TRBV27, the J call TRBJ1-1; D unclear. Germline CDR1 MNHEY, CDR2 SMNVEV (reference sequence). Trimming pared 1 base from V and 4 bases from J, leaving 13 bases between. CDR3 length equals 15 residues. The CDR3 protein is CASSLYNSGGTEAFF. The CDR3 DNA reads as TGTGCCAGCAGTTTATATAACAGTGGTGGCACTGAAGCTTTCTTT.

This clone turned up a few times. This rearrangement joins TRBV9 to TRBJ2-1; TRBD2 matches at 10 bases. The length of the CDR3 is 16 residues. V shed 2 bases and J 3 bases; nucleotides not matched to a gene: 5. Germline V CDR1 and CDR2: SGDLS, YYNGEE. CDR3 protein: CASSVQREGYYNEQFF. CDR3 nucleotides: TGTGCCAGCAGCGTGCAGCGGGAGGGGTACTACAATGAGCAGTTCTTC.

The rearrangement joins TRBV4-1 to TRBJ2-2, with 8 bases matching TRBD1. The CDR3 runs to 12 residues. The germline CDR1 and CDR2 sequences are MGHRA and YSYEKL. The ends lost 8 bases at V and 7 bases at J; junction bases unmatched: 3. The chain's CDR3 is CASGQGDGELFF. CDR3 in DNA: TGCGCCAGCGGACAGGGAGACGGGGAGCTGTTTTTT.

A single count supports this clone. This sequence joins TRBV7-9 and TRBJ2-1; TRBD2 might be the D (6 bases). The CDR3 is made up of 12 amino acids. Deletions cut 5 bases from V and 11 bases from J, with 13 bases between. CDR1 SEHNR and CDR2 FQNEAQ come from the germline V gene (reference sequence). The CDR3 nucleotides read TGTGCCAGCAGCCTAGGAGGGGCCCAGCAGTTCTTC. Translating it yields CASSLGGAQQFF. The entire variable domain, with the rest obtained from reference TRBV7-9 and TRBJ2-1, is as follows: DTGVSQNPRHKITKRGQNVTFRCDPISEHNRLYWYRQTLGQGPEFLTYFQNEAQLEKSRLLSDRFSAERPKGSFSTLEIQRTEQGDSAMYLCASSLGGAQQFFGPGTRLTVL.

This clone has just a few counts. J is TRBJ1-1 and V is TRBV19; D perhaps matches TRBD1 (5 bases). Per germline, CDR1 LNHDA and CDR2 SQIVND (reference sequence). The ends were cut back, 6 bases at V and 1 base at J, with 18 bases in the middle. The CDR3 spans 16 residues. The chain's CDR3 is CASSTLGTEENTEAFF. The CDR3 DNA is TGTGCCAGTAGCACTCTAGGGACGGAGGAGAACACTGAAGCTTTCTTT.

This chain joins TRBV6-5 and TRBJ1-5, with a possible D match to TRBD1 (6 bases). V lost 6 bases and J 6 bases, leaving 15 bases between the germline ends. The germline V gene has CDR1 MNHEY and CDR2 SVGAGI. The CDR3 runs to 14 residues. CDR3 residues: CASSLGQYGQPQHF. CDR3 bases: TGTGCCAGCAGCCTCGGACAGTACGGTCAGCCCCAGCATTTT.

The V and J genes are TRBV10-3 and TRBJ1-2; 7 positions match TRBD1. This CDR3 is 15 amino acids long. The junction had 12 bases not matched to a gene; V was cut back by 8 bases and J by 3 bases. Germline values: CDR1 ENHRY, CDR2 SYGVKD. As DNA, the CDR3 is TGTGCCATCCTATTAGGAGGGGGCGCCGACTATGGCTACACCTTC. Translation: CAILLGGGADYGYTF.

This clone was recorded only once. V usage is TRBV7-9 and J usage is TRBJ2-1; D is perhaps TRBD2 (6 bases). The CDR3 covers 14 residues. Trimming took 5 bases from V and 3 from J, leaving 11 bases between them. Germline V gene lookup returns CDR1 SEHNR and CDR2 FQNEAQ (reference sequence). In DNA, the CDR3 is TGTGCCAGCAGCCACGGGACTGGCTACAATGAGCAGTTCTTC. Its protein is CASSHGTGYNEQFF.

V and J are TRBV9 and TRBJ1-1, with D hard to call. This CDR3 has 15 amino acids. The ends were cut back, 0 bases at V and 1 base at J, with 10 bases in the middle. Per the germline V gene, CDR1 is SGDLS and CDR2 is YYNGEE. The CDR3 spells CASSVERFGNTEAFF. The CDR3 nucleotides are TGTGCCAGCAGCGTAGAAAGATTTGGGAACACTGAAGCTTTCTTT.

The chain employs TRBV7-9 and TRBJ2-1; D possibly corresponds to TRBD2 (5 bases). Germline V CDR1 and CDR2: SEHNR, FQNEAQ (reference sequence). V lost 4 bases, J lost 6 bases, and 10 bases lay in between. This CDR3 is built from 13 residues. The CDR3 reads CASSSGWSNEQFF. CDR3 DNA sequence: TGTGCCAGCAGCTCGGGGTGGAGCAATGAGCAGTTCTTC.

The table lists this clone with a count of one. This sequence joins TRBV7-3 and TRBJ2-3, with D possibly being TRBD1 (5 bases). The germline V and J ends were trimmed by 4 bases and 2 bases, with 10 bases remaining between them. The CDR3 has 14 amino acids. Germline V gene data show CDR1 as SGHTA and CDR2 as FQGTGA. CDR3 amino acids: CASSSDSYTDTQYF. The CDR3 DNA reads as TGTGCCAGCAGCTCAGACAGCTACACAGATACGCAGTATTTT.

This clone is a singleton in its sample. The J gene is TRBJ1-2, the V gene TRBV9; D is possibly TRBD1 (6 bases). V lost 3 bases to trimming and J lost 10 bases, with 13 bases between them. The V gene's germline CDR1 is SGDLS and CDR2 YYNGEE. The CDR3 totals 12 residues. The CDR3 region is CASSDTGFSYTF. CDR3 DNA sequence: TGTGCCAGCAGCGATACAGGGTTTTCCTACACCTTC.

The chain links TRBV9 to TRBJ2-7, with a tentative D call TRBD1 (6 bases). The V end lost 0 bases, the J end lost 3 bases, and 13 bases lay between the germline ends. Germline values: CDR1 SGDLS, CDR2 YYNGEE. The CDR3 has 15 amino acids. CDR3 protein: CASSVASGADYEQYF. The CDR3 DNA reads TGTGCCAGCAGCGTAGCTTCAGGGGCCGACTACGAGCAGTACTTC.

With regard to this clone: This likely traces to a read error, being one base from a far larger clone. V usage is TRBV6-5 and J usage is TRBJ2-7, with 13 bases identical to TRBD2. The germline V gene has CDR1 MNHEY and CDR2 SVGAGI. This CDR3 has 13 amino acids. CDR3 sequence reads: CATTSGRTYERYF. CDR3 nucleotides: TGTGCCACGACTAGCGGGAGGACCTACGAGCGGTACTTC.

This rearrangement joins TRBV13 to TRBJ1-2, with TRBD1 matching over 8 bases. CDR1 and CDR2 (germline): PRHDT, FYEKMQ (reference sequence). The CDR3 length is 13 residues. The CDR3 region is CVSGGSQNYGYTF. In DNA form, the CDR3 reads TGTGTCTCAGGGGGCTCTCAGAACTATGGCTACACCTTC.

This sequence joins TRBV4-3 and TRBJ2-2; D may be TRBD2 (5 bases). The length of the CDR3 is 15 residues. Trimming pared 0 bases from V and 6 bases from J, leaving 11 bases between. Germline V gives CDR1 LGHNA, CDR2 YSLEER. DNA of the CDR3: TGCGCCAGCAGCCAAGATGCTGAGGGATCCGGGGAGCTGTTTTTT. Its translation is CASSQDAEGSGELFF.

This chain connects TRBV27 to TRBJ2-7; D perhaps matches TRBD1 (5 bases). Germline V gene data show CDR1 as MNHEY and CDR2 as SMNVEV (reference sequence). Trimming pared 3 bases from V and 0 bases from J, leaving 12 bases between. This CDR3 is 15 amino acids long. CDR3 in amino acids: CASSFQTASSYEQYF. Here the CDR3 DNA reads TGTGCCAGCAGTTTCCAGACAGCCAGCTCCTACGAGCAGTACTTC.

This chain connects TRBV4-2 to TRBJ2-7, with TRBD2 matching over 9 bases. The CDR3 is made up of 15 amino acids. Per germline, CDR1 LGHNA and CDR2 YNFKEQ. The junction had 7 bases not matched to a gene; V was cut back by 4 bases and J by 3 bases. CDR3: CASSLRAGGSYEQYF. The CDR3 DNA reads TGTGCCAGCAGCCTCAGAGCGGGAGGAAGCTACGAGCAGTACTTC.

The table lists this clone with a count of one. The CDR3, as DNA: TGTGCCAGCAGCTTAGAAGGTGGAGGGCACGAGCAGTACTTC. Protein: CASSLEGGGHEQYF. V gene TRBV7-9 combines with J gene TRBJ2-7, with a tentative D call TRBD2 (6 bases). Germline V lookup: CDR1 SEHNR, CDR2 FQNEAQ (reference sequence). V dropped 1 base and J dropped 5 bases, with 12 bases sitting between them. The CDR3 consists of 14 residues.

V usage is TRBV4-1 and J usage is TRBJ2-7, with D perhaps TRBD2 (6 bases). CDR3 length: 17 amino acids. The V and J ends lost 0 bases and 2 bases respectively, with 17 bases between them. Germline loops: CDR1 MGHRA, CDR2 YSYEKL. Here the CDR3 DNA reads TGCGCCAGCAGCCAAGATGTAGGGAGGCAGGCCGCCTACGAGCAGTACTTC. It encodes CASSQDVGRQAAYEQYF.

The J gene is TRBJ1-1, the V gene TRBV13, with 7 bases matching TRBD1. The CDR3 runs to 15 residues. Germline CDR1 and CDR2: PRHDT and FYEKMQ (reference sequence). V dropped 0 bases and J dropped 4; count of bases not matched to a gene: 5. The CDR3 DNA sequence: TGTGCCAGCAGCTTAGGACGTTCAGGGGGCACTGAAGCTTTCTTT. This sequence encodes CASSLGRSGGTEAFF.

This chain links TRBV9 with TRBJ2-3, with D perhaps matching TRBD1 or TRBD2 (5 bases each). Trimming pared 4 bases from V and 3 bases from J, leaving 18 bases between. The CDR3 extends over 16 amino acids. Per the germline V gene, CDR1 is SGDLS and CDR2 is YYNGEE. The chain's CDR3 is CASSLEPGWGTDTQYF. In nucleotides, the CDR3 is TGTGCCAGCAGCTTAGAGCCGGGGTGGGGGACAGATACGCAGTATTTT.

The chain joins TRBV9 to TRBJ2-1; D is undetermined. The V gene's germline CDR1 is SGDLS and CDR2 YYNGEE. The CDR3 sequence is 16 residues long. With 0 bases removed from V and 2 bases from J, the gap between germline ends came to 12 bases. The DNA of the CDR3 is TGTGCCAGCAGCGTAGGTTTTGGGCGGACCTACAATGAGCAGTTCTTC. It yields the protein CASSVGFGRTYNEQFF.

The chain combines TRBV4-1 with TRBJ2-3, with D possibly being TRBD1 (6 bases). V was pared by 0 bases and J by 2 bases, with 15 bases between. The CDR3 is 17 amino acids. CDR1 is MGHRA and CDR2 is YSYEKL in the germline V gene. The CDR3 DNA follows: TGCGCCAGCAGCCAAGATCTTCGTCAGGGGATCACAGATACGCAGTATTTT. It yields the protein CASSQDLRQGITDTQYF.

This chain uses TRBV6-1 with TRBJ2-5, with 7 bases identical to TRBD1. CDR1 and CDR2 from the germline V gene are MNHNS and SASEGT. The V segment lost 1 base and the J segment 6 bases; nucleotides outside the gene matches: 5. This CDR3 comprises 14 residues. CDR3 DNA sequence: TGTGCCAGCAGTGAAGGACAGGGAACGCAGACCCAGTACTTC. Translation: CASSEGQGTQTQYF.

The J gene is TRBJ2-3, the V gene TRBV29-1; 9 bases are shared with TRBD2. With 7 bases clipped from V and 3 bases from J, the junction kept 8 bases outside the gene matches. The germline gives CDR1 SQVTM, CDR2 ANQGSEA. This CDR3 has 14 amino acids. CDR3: CSAIAGEGTDTQYF. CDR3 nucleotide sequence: TGCAGCGCAATAGCGGGAGAGGGGACAGATACGCAGTATTTT.

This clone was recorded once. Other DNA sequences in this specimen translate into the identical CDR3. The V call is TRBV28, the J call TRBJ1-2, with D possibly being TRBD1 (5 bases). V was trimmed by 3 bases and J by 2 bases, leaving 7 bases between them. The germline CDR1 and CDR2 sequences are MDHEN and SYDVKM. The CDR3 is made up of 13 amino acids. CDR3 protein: CASSFGGNYGYTF. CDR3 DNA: TGTGCCAGCAGTTTTGGGGGGAACTATGGCTACACCTTC.

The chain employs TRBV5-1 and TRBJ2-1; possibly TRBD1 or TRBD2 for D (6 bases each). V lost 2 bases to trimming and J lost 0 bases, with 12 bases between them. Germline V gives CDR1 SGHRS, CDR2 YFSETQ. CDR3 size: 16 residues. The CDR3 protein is CASSLSGGLSYNEQFF. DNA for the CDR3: TGCGCCAGCAGCTTATCCGGGGGCCTCTCCTACAATGAGCAGTTCTTC.

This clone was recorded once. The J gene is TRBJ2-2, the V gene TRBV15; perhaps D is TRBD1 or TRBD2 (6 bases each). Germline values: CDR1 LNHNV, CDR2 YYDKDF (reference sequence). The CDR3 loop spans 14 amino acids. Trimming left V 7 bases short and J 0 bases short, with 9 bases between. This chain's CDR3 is CATTGASNTGELFF. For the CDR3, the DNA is TGTGCCACCACGGGGGCCTCGAACACCGGGGAGCTGTTTTTT.